This T cell receptor (beta chain) was captured in a study of hypomethylating agent response in myelodysplastic syndrome. Study-level background: A diploid cytogenetic profile was most common; mean age roughly 68 +/- 5.8 years. The most frequent mutation was TET2, in 5 of 11 patients.

CDR1 is SGHDT and CDR2 is YYEEEE in the germline V gene. With 0 bases removed from V and 0 bases from J, the gap between germline ends came to 9 bases. The length of the CDR3 is 15 residues. Each sample had roughly 430 ng DNA, as two 200 ng replicates, at survey resolution. Methods used by the authors: VDJdb flagged roughly 1.6% of under 200,000 unique clonotypes as previously reported viral-epitope-specific. Sequenced by immunoSEQ multiplex PCR; TCRdb stores in-frame clones only, minus some. V and J calls and clone size are as listed in that table; D and trimming were resolved from the DNA. The data show 2,500 to 3,500 clones, with 79% seen just once and approximately 12% held by the top ten.

The source material was bone marrow, sampled before or after starting hypomethylating agent treatment for myelodysplastic syndrome (not recorded which). The TCR sequence derives from a human donor with myelodysplastic syndrome. The rearrangement links TRBV5-6 to TRBJ1-2; D is uncertain. CDR3 bases: TGTGCCAGCAGCTTGGTGGCAGTTCCTAACTATGGCTACACCTTC. Residues: CASSLVAVPNYGYTF.